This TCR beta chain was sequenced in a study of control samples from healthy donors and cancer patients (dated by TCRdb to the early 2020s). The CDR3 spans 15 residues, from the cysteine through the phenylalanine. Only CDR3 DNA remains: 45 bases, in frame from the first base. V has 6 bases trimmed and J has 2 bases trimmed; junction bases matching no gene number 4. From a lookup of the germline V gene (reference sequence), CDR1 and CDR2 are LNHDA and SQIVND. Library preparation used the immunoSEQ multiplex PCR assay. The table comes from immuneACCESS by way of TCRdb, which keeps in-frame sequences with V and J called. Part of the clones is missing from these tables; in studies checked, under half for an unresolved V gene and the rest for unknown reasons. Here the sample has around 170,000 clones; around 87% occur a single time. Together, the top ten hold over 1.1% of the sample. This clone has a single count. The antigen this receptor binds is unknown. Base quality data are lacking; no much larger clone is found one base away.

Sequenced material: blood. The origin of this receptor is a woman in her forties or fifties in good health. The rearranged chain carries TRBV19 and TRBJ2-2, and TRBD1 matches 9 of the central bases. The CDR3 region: CASSPTGGNTGELFF. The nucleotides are TGTGCCAGTAGCCCGACAGGGGGAAACACCGGGGAGCTGTTTTTT.